What follows are 14 T cell receptor beta chains derived from one specimen sequenced in a study of response to subunit inactivated influenza vaccine. TCRdb re-derived calls from the RT-PCR reads in MiXCR, one entry per CDR3 protein. The sample includes around 480,000 distinct CDR3 sequences, approximately 11% of them seen just once. The specimen comprised PBMCs from blood, sampled roughly 45 days after vaccination. These receptors all stem from a man in his fifties who received an inactivated influenza vaccine.

The table lists this clonotype with a few counts. V usage is TRBV10-3 and J usage is TRBJ2-3; 8 bases align to TRBD1. This CDR3 has 14 amino acids. Per the germline V gene, CDR1 is ENHRY and CDR2 is SYGVKD. V lost 10 bases, J lost 0 bases, and 6 bases stayed unmatched. In nucleotides, the CDR3 is TGTGCCAGCCGACAGGGGTCTAGCACAGATACGCAGTATTTT. The encoded protein is CASRQGSSTDTQYF.

This clonotype was observed a handful of times. The chain links TRBV7-9 to TRBJ1-4; D is undetermined. The CDR3 runs to 11 residues. Trimming shortened V by 2 bases and J by 6 bases, and 1 base separated the two germline ends. Looked up from germline, CDR1 is SEHNR and CDR2 is FQNEAQ (reference sequence). DNA for the CDR3: TGTGCCAGCAGCTTACATGAAAAACTGTTTTTT. It specifies CASSLHEKLFF.

Written as DNA, the CDR3 is TGTGCCAGCAGTCGACAGGGACGGACTGAAGCTTTCTTT. It is translated as CASSRQGRTEAFF. The chain uses TRBV28 and TRBJ1-1; TRBD1 matches at 7 bases. The V segment lost 5 bases and the J segment 5 bases; nucleotides outside the gene matches: 5. This CDR3 region has 13 residues. Germline V gives CDR1 MDHEN, CDR2 SYDVKM. The full variable domain, in which reference TRBV28 and TRBJ1-1 provide the parts outside the CDR3, is DVKVTQSSRYLVKRTGEKVFLECVQDMDHENMFWYRQDPGLGLRLIYFSYDVKMKEKGDIPEGYSVSREKKERFSLILESASTNQTSMYLCASSRQGRTEAFFGQGTRLTVV.

On this clonotype itself: At one end, the junction sequence differs from germline, possibly due to a read error. V usage is TRBV20-1 and J usage is TRBJ2-4, with TRBD2 matching over 13 bases. The V gene's germline CDR1 is DFQATT and CDR2 SNEGSKA (reference sequence). CDR3 length: 11 amino acids. CDR3 DNA: TGCAGTGCTAGAGAAGGACTAGCGGGAGTGTTC. It yields the protein CSAREGLAGVF.

This clonotype was recorded at least ten times. V and J are TRBV29-1 and TRBJ2-5, with 7 bases that match TRBD1. The germline V gene has CDR1 SQVTM and CDR2 ANQGSEA. J gave up 3 bases and V 7 bases, and 8 bases lay outside the gene matches. This CDR3 is built from 13 residues. The CDR3 loop is CSDQGVNEETQYF. The CDR3 nucleotides read TGCAGCGACCAGGGGGTGAACGAAGAGACCCAGTACTTC.

The chain has TRBV5-1 and TRBJ2-6; D not certain. Looked up from germline, CDR1 is SGHRS and CDR2 is YFSETQ. This CDR3 spans 15 amino acids. The V and J ends lost 8 bases and 6 bases respectively, with 18 bases between them. CDR3 DNA sequence: TGCGCCAGTACGGGCCGGGCTAGTGAGGCCAACGTCCTGACTTTC. It specifies CASTGRASEANVLTF.

This clonotype was counted between two and nine times. V is TRBV9 and J is TRBJ1-1; possible D gene TRBD1, 5 bases. The V end was cut by 2 bases, the J end by 6 bases, with 14 bases between. CDR1 is SGDLS, CDR2 YYNGEE, per germline. This CDR3 region has 14 residues. CDR3 sequence (DNA): TGTGCCAGCAGCGTCGGGGCCGGGGTGGCTGAAGCTTTCTTT. Amino acids: CASSVGAGVAEAFF.

This clonotype was observed at least ten times. The chain carries TRBV6-2 or TRBV6-3 and TRBJ2-5, with unresolved D. Germline-derived CDR1 and CDR2 are MNHEY and SVGEGT. V gave up 4 bases and J gave up 3 bases, with 12 bases separating them. The CDR3 totals 14 residues. DNA for the CDR3: TGTGCCAGCAGTTTTGTCTACGGAGAAGAGACCCAGTACTTC. Translating it yields CASSFVYGEETQYF.

The rearrangement joins TRBV11-1 to TRBJ2-1, with TRBD1 as a possible D gene (5 bases). V dropped 0 bases and J dropped 5 bases, with 20 bases sitting between them. Germline loops: CDR1 SGHAT, CDR2 FQDESV (reference sequence). The CDR3 is made up of 18 amino acids. The CDR3, as DNA: TGTGCCAGCAGCTTAGCGCTCTTGGGGCTTAGCCAGAACAATGAGCAGTTCTTC. This sequence encodes CASSLALLGLSQNNEQFF.

In this sample, this clonotype turned up a few times. The genes are TRBV10-3 and TRBJ1-4, with 8 bases lining up with TRBD1. The ends lost 6 bases at V and 5 bases at J; junction bases unmatched: 5. The CDR3 sequence is 14 residues long. Germline values: CDR1 ENHRY, CDR2 SYGVKD. The CDR3 coding sequence is TGTGCCATCAGAGGGACAGGACAAAATGAAAAACTGTTTTTT. As protein: CAIRGTGQNEKLFF.

The gene calls are TRBV5-4 and TRBJ1-4, with TRBD1 matching 7 bases. CDR1 SGHNT and CDR2 YYREEE come from the germline V gene (reference sequence). The CDR3 has 16 residues. The J segment lost 0 bases and the V segment lost 0 bases, leaving 2 bases of the junction unmatched. The CDR3 reads CASSLAGTATNEKLFF. For the CDR3, the DNA is TGTGCCAGCAGCTTGGCCGGGACAGCAACTAATGAAAAACTGTTTTTT. Using reference TRBV5-4 and TRBJ1-4 for the parts outside the CDR3, the full variable domain is ETGVTQSPTHLIKTRGQQVTLRCSSQSGHNTVSWYQQALGQGPQFIFQYYREEENGRGNFPPRFSGLQFPNYSSELNVNALELDDSALYLCASSLAGTATNEKLFFGSGTQLSVL.

V gene TRBV7-3 combines with J gene TRBJ1-2, with a tentative D call TRBD1 (5 bases). There are 18 residues in the CDR3. Per the germline V gene, CDR1 is SGHTA and CDR2 is FQGTGA. Between the trimmed V and J ends, which lost 0 bases and 4 bases, there was a span of 21 bases. The CDR3 DNA reads TGTGCCAGCAGCTTAACAGAAAGATCGGGGGGTGTTTCCTATGGCTACACCTTC. Translating it yields CASSLTERSGGVSYGYTF.

This clonotype showed up just a few times. This chain links TRBV7-8 with TRBJ2-1; 9 positions match TRBD2. This CDR3 region has 16 residues. CDR1 and CDR2 (germline): SGHVS, FQNEAQ. V was pared by 7 bases and J by 8 bases, with 15 bases of the junction left unmatched. CDR3 in DNA: TGTGCCAGCACCCTCAGGCGGGCGGGGGGGTTGGATGAGCAGTTCTTC. Protein: CASTLRRAGGLDEQFF.

This clonotype was seen a few times. The chain couples TRBV7-9 to TRBJ2-7; TRBD1 matches at 7 bases. This CDR3 comprises 14 residues. Germline V CDR1 and CDR2: SEHNR, FQNEAQ (reference sequence). Trimming at V came to 4 bases and at J to 3 bases, leaving 6 bases not matched to a gene. The CDR3 nucleotides read TGTGCCAGCAGCTCTACCGGGACAGACTACGAGCAGTACTTC. Encoded protein: CASSSTGTDYEQYF.